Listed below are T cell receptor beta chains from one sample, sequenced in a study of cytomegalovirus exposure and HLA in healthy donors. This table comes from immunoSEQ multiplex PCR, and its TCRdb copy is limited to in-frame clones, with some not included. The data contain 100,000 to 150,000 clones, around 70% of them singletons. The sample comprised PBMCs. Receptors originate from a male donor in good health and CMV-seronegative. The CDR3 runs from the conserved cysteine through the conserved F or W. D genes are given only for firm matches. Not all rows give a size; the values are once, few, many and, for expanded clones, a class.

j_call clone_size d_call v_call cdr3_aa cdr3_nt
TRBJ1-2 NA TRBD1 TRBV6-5 CASSPSGGYGYTF TGTGCCAGCAGTCCGTCAGGGGGATATGGCTACACCTTC
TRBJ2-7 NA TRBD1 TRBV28 CASSGTARGEQYF TGTGCCAGCTCCGGGACAGCAAGGGGCGAGCAGTACTTC
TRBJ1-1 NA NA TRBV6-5 CASSYQGRNTEAFF TGTGCCAGCAGTTACCAGGGGCGGAACACTGAAGCTTTCTTT
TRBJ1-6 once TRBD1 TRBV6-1 CASSGGQLRNSPLHF TGTGCCAGCAGTGGGGGACAGCTGAGGAATTCACCCCTCCACTTT
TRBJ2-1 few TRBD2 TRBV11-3 CASCVAGANEQFF TGTGCCAGCTGCGTAGCGGGTGCCAATGAGCAGTTCTTC
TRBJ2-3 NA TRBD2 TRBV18 CASSSGLAGEGTDTQYF TGTGCCAGCTCATCAGGACTAGCGGGAGAGGGCACAGATACGCAGTATTTT
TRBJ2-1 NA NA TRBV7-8 CASSLRDSSYNEQFF TGTGCCAGCAGCCTACGGGACTCCTCCTACAATGAGCAGTTCTTC
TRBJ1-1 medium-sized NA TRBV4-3 CASSQDGIGTEAFF TGCGCCAGCAGCCAAGATGGAATCGGGACTGAAGCTTTCTTT
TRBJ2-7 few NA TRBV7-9 CASSSLAGNEQYF TGTGCCAGCAGCTCATTGGCGGGTAACGAGCAGTACTTC
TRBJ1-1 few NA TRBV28 CASSSSGLNTEAFF TGTGCCAGCAGTTCATCCGGGTTGAACACTGAAGCTTTCTTT
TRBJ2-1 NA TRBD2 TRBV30 CAWSVGSGTRGYNEQFF TGTGCCTGGAGTGTAGGGTCCGGGACTAGGGGATACAATGAGCAGTTCTTC
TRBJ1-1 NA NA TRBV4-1 CASSQGEDTEAFF TGCGCCAGCAGCCAGGGTGAGGACACTGAAGCTTTCTTT
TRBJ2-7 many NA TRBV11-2 CASSFSGPGEQYF TGTGCCAGCAGCTTCAGCGGCCCTGGCGAGCAGTACTTC
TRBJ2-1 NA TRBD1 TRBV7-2 CASSLVGQVSNEQFF TGTGCCAGCAGCTTAGTGGGACAGGTATCAAATGAGCAGTTCTTC
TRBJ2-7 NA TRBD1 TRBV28 CASSLAVDRAQSYEQYF TGTGCCAGCAGTTTAGCCGTCGACAGGGCGCAATCCTACGAGCAGTACTTC
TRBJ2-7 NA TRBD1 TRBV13 CASSFGTRDRTYEQYF TGTGCCAGCAGCTTCGGGACACGGGACAGGACCTACGAGCAGTACTTC
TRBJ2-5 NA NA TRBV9 CASSVGGSLETQYF TGTGCCAGCAGCGTAGGGGGCTCGCTGGAGACCCAGTACTTC
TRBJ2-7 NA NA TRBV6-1 CASSLFSSYEQYF TGTGCCAGCAGTCTTTTTAGCTCCTACGAGCAGTACTTC
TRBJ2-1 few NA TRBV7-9 CASTPEGAYNEQFF TGTGCCAGCACCCCGGAAGGAGCCTACAATGAGCAGTTCTTC
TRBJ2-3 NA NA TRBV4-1 CASSQESVPYTDTQYF TGCGCCAGCAGCCAAGAAAGCGTCCCCTATACAGATACGCAGTATTTT
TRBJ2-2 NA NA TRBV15 CATSRRDPTGELFF TGTGCCACCAGCAGACGGGATCCTACCGGGGAGCTGTTTTTT
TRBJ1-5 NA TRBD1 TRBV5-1 CASSSFPGQNQPQHF TGCGCCAGCAGCAGTTTTCCGGGACAGAATCAGCCCCAGCATTTT
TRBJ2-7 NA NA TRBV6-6 CASNPGLPSYEQYF TGTGCCAGCAACCCAGGTTTACCCTCCTACGAGCAGTACTTC
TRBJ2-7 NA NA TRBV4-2 CASSQGDGTVEQYF TGTGCCAGCAGCCAAGGAGATGGGACTGTCGAGCAGTACTTC